The table lists the clone carrying this T cell receptor beta chain with many counts. Antigen: not known. The record originates from a study of tumor and adjacent non-tumor tissue in lung cancer. At the level of the study: Patients were aged about 30 to 76, some 10 men and about five women, stage I to III.

This sample's RNA came from whole unsorted tissue. Distant lung tissue was collected more than 3 cm away from the tumor edge. Findings of the study overall: Tumor tissue had significantly higher TCR diversity than normal lung.

A modified ARM-PCR protocol with three rounds of nested PCR amplified TCRbeta. Each CDR3 protein gets one entry after TCRdb re-called the multiplex PCR reads with MiXCR. The sample has roughly 120,000 distinct CDR3 sequences; 60% to 65% are singletons. This TCR came from a man aged 60-69 years with non-small cell lung cancer. Specimen: distant non-tumor lung tissue.

The CDR3 spells CASSKDRGRSPLHF. The CDR3 coding sequence is TGTGCCAGCAGTAAGGACAGGGGGCGTTCACCCCTCCACTTT. V is TRBV6-5 and J is TRBJ1-6; 11 bases fit TRBD1. Germline V gene sequence: CDR1 MNHEY, CDR2 SVGAGI. The trim removed 5 bases at V and 9 bases at J, leaving 3 bases unmatched. This CDR3 region has 14 residues.